A single sample gave rise to the 8 T cell receptor beta chains below, sequenced in a study of blood T cell repertoires in COVID-19. TCRdb's copy holds only in-frame clones and misses some; the assay was immunoSEQ multiplex PCR. The profile shows tens of thousands of clones, about 83% of them singletons. The source material was peripheral blood. The source is a human donor in a cohort sampled during active COVID-19.

The rearrangement joins TRBV7-3 to TRBJ2-3; D uncertain. Germline V lookup: CDR1 SGHTA, CDR2 FQGTGA. The CDR3 sequence is 13 residues long. V dropped 5 bases and J dropped 5 bases, with 11 bases sitting between them. This CDR3 reads CASSPGFGDTQYF. The CDR3 DNA sequence: TGTGCCAGCAGCCCCGGTTTTGGAGATACGCAGTATTTT.

This clone was counted between two and nine times. The V and J genes are TRBV4-1 and TRBJ2-7; D unclear. Germline V gene sequence: CDR1 MGHRA, CDR2 YSYEKL. The CDR3 has 14 amino acids. V was clipped by 1 base and J by 4 bases, with 11 bases between them. Here the CDR3 DNA reads TGCGCCAGCAGCCAAGGTCTGGGCCAGTACGAGCAGTACTTC. It encodes CASSQGLGQYEQYF.

This clone appeared once. The V and J genes are TRBV2 and TRBJ1-1, with D possibly matching TRBD1 (6 bases). The germline V gene encodes CDR1 SNHLY and CDR2 FYNNEI. V was pared by 4 bases and J by 3 bases, with 9 bases between. This CDR3 comprises 13 residues. For the CDR3, the DNA is TGTGCCAGCAGTGGTCAGGGGTACACTGAAGCTTTCTTT. It codes for CASSGQGYTEAFF.

The chain has TRBV7-2 and TRBJ2-4; D possibly corresponds to TRBD1 (6 bases). Germline assignment: CDR1 SGHTA and CDR2 FQGNSA. This CDR3 spans 15 amino acids. Trimming cost V 4 bases and J 1 base, with 11 bases left between them. The CDR3 loop reads CASSSYREAKNIQYF. As DNA, the CDR3 is TGTGCCAGCAGCTCCTACAGGGAGGCCAAAAACATTCAGTACTTC. The full variable domain, completed using reference TRBV7-2 and TRBJ2-4, is GAGVSQSPSNKVTEKGKDVELRCDPISGHTALYWYRQSLGQGLEFLIYFQGNSAPDKSGLPSDRFSAERTGGSVSTLTIQRTQQEDSAVYLCASSSYREAKNIQYFGAGTRLSVL.

This clone was observed a handful of times. The chain is built from TRBV18 and TRBJ2-7; 10 bases align to TRBD1. The CDR3 runs 14 residues. J was trimmed by 5 bases and V by 5 bases; bases with no gene match: 6. The germline V gene encodes CDR1 KGHSH and CDR2 LQKENI. The CDR3 loop is CASSEDRGSNEQYF. The CDR3 DNA follows: TGTGCCAGCTCAGAGGACAGGGGGTCTAACGAGCAGTACTTC.

This clone was observed a handful of times. The V call is TRBV11-2, the J call TRBJ2-7; TRBD2 aligns across 7 bases. Per germline, CDR1 SGHAT and CDR2 FQNNGV. V shed 0 bases, J shed 6 bases, and the junction held 11 bases outside the gene matches. This CDR3 has 16 amino acids. CDR3 DNA sequence: TGTGCCAGCAGCTTAGAACGAGCTGGCGGGAGAGGCGAGCAGTACTTC. Residues: CASSLERAGGRGEQYF.

The CDR3 bases are TGCGCCAGCAGCTTGGGGCCGGGACTACAGAACAATGAGCAGTTCTTC. Encoded protein: CASSLGPGLQNNEQFF. The chain uses TRBV5-1 and TRBJ2-1; 7 bases are shared with TRBD2. Germline CDR1 is SGHRS and CDR2 is YFSETQ. The CDR3 is 16 amino acids. V trimming: 0 bases; J trimming: 5 bases; junction bases outside the gene matches: 8.

In its sample, this clone was seen once. V is TRBV7-8 and J is TRBJ1-4; TRBD1 aligns across 7 bases. Germline assignment: CDR1 SGHVS and CDR2 FQNEAQ. This CDR3 is built from 15 residues. V shed 3 bases and J 8 bases; nucleotides not matched to a gene: 9. The CDR3 coding sequence is TGTGCCAGCAGCTTGGTCGGGACAGCGGGCGAAAAACTGTTTTTT. This sequence encodes CASSLVGTAGEKLFF. The complete variable domain, with remaining parts taken from reference TRBV7-8 and TRBJ1-4, reads GAGVSQSPRYKVAKRGQDVALRCDPISGHVSLFWYQQALGQGPEFLTYFQNEAQLDKSGLPSDRFFAERPEGSVSTLKIQRTQQEDSAVYLCASSLVGTAGEKLFFGSGTQLSVL.